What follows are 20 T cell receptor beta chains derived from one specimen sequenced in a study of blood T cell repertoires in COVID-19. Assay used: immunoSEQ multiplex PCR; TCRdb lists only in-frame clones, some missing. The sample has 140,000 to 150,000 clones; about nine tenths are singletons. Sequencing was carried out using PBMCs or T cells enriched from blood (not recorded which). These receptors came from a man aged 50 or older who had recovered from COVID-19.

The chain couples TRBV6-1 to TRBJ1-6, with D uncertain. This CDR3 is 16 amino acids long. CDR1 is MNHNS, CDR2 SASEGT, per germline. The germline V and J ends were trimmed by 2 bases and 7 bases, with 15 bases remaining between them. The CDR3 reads CASSERLGGKNSPLHF. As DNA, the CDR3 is TGTGCCAGCAGTGAAAGGTTGGGAGGAAAGAATTCACCCCTCCACTTT.

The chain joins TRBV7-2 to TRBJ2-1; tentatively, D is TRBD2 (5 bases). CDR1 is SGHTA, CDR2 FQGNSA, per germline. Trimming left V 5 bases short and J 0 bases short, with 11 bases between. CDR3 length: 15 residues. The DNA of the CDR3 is TGTGCCAGCAGCAGCGGTCTGAGCTCCTACAATGAGCAGTTCTTC. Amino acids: CASSSGLSSYNEQFF.

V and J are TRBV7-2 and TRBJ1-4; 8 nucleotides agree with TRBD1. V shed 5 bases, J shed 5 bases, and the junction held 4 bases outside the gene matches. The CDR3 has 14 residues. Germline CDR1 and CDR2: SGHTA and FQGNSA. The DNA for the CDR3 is TGTGCCAGCAGCCTGGGACAGGAGAATGAAAAACTGTTTTTT. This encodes CASSLGQENEKLFF.

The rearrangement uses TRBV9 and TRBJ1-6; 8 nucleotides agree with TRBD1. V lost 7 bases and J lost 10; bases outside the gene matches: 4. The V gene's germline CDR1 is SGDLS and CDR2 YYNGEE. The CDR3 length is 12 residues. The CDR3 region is CASGQGVSPLHF. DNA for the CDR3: TGTGCCAGCGGACAGGGAGTATCACCCCTCCACTTT. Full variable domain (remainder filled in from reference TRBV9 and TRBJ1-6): DSGVTQTPKHLITATGQRVTLRCSPRSGDLSVYWYQQSLDQGLQFLIQYYNGEERAKGNILERFSAQQFPDLHSELNLSSLELGDSALYFCASGQGVSPLHFGNGTRLTVT.

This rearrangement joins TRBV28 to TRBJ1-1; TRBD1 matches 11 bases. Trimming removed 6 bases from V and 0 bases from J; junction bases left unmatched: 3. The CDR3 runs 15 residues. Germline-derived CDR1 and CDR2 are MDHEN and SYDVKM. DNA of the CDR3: TGTGCCAGCAGCTGGACAGGGGGCCTGAACACTGAAGCTTTCTTT. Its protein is CASSWTGGLNTEAFF.

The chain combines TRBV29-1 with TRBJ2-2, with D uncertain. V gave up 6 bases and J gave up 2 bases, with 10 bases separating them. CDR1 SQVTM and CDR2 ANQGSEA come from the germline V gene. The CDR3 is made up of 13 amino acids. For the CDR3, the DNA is TGCAGCGTGGTACAGCTAAACACCGGGGAGCTGTTTTTT. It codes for CSVVQLNTGELFF.

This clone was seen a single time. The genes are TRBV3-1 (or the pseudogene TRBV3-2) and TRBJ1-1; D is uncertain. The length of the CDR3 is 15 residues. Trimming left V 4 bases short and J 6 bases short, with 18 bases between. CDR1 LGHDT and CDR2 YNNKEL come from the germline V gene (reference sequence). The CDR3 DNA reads TGTGCCAGCAGCCGTGCCCGGCGATGGGCCTCTGAAGCTTTCTTT. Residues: CASSRARRWASEAFF.

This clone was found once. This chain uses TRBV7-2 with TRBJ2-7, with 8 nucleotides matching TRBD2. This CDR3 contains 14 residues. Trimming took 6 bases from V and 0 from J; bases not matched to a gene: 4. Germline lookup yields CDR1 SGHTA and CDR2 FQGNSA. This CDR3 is CASSRGRSSYEQYF. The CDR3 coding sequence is TGTGCCAGCAGTCGCGGGAGGAGCTCCTACGAGCAGTACTTC.

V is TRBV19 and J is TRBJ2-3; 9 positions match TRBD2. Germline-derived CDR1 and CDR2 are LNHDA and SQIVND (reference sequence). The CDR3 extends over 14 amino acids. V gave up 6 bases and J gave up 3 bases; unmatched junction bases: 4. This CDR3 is CASRRGGVTDTQYF. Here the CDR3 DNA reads TGTGCCAGTAGACGCGGGGGGGTTACAGATACGCAGTATTTT.

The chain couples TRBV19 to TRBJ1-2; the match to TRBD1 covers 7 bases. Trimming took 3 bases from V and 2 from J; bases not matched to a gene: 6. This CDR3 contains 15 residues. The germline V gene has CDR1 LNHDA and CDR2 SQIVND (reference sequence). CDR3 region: CASSITARGNYGYTF. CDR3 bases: TGTGCCAGTAGTATTACGGCCAGGGGGAACTATGGCTACACCTTC. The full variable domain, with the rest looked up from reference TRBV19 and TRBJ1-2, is DGGITQSPKYLFRKEGQNVTLSCEQNLNHDAMYWYRQDPGQGLRLIYYSQIVNDFQKGDIAEGYSVSREKKESFPLTVTSAQKNPTAFYLCASSITARGNYGYTFGSGTRLTVV.

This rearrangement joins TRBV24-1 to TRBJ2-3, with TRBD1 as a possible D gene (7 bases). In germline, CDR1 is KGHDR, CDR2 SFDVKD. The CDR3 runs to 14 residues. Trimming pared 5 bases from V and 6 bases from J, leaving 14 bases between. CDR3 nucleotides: TGTGCCACCAGTGTGCAGGGGGGCCATGATACGCAGTATTTT. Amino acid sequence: CATSVQGGHDTQYF.

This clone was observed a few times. This chain's CDR3 is CASTETQGGTEAFF. The CDR3 DNA sequence: TGTGCCAGCACCGAAACTCAGGGGGGCACTGAAGCTTTCTTT. The V gene is TRBV28, the J gene TRBJ1-1, with TRBD1 matching over 7 bases. Looked up from germline, CDR1 is MDHEN and CDR2 is SYDVKM. J lost 4 bases, V lost 7 bases, and 9 bases had no gene match. The CDR3 has 14 amino acids.

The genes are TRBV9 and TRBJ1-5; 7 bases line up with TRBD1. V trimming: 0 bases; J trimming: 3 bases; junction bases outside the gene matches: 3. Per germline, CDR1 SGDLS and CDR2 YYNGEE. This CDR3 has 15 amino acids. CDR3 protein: CASSVGQGDNQPQHF. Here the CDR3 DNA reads TGTGCCAGCAGCGTAGGGCAGGGGGACAATCAGCCCCAGCATTTT.

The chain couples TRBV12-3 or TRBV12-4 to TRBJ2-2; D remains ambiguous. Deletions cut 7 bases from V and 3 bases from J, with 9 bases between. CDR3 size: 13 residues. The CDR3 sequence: CASTVSHTGELFF. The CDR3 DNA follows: TGTGCCAGCACGGTTTCCCACACCGGGGAGCTGTTTTTT.

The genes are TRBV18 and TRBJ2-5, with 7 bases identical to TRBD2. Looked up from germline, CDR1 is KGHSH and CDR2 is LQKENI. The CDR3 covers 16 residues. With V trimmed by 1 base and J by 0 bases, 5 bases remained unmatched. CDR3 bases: TGTGCCAGCTCACCACTAACCGGGACTAACCAAGAGACCCAGTACTTC. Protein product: CASSPLTGTNQETQYF.

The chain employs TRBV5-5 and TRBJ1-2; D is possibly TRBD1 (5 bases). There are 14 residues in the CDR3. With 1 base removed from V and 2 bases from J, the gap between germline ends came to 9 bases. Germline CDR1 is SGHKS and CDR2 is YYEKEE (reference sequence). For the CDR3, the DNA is TGTGCCAGCAGCTTGCAGGGTATAAACTATGGCTACACCTTC. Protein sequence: CASSLQGINYGYTF.

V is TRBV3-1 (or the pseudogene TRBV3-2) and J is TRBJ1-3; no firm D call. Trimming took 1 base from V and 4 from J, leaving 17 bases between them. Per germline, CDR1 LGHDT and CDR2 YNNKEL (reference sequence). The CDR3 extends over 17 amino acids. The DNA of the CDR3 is TGTGCCAGCAGCCAAGGGGGTTCTTTGGGGAGCGGAAACACCATATATTTT. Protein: CASSQGGSLGSGNTIYF.

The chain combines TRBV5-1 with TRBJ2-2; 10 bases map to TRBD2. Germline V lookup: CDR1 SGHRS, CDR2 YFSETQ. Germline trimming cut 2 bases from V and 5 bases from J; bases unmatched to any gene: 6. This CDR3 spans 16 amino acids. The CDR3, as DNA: TGCGCCAGCAGCTTTATAGCGGGAGGCACTACCGGGGAGCTGTTTTTT. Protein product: CASSFIAGGTTGELFF. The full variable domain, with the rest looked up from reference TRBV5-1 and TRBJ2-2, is KAGVTQTPRYLIKTRGQQVTLSCSPISGHRSVSWYQQTPGQGLQFLFEYFSETQRNKGNFPGRFSGRQFSNSRSEMNVSTLELGDSALYLCASSFIAGGTTGELFFGEGSRLTVL.

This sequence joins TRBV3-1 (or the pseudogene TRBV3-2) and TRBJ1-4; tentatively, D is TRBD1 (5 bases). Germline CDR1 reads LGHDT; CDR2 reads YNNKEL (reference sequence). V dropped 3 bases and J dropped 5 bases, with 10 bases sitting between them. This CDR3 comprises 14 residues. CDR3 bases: TGTGCCAGCAGCCAGGGACTGAGGAATGAAAAACTGTTTTTT. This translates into CASSQGLRNEKLFF.

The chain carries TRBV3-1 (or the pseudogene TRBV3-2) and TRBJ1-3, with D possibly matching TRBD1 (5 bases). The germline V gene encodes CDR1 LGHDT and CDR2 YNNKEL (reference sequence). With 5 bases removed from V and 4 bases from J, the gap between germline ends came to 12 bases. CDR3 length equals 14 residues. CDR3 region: CASSMTVSGNTIYF. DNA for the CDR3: TGTGCCAGCAGCATGACAGTTTCGGGAAACACCATATATTTT.